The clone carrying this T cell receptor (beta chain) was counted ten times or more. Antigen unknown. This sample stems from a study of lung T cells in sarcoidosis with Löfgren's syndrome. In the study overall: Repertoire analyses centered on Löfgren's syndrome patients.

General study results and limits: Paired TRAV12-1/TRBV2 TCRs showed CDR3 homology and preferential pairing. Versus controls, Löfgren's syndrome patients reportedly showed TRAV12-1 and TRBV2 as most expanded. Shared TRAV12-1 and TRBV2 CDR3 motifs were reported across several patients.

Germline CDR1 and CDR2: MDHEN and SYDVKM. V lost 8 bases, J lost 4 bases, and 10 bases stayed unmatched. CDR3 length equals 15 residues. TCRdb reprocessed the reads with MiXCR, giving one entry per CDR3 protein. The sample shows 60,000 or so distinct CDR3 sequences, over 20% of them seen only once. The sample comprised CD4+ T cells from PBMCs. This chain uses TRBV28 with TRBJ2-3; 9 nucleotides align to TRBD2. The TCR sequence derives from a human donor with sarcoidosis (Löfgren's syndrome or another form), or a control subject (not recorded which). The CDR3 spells CASAGASGTPDTQYF. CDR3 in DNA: TGTGCCAGCGCGGGGGCTAGCGGGACCCCAGATACGCAGTATTTT.